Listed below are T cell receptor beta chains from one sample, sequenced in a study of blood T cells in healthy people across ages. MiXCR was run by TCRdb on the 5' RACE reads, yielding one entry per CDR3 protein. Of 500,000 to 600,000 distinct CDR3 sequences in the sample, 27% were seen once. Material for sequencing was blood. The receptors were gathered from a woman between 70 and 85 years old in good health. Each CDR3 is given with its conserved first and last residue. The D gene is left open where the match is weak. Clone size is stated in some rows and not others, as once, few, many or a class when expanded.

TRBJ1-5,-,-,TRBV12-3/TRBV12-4,TGTGCCAGCAGTCGTGCCCGCCTTAGCAATCAGCCCCAGCATTTT,CASSRARLSNQPQHF
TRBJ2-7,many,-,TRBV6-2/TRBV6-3,TGTGCCAGCAGTTACTTTTACGAGCAGTACTTC,CASSYFYEQYF
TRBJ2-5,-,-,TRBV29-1,TGCAGCACGACCCTCCAAGAGACCCAGTACTTC,CSTTLQETQYF
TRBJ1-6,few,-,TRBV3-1,TGTGCCAGCAGCCAAGACAGCCGACCCCTCCACTTT,CASSQDSRPLHF
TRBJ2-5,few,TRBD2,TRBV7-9,TGTGCCAGCAGCATCGGACTAGCGGGAGAGACCCAGTACTTC,CASSIGLAGETQYF
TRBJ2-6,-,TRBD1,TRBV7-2,TGTGCCAGCAGCCTCGGGACAGGGCTAACTGGGGCCAACGTCCTGACTTTC,CASSLGTGLTGANVLTF
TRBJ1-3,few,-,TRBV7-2,TGTGCCAGCAGCTTAGAAGGGACTTCTGGAAACACCATATATTTT,CASSLEGTSGNTIYF
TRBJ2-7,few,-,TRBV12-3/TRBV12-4,TGTGCCAGCAGTTCCTCTAGGGGGGGAGCCTACGAGCAGTACTTC,CASSSSRGGAYEQYF
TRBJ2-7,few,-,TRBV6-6,TGTGCCAGCAGTTACAAGGAAATCTCCTACGAGCAGTACTTC,CASSYKEISYEQYF
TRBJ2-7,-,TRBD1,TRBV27,TGTGCCAGCAGAAAACACAGGGACAGTAATCAGTACTTC,CASRKHRDSNQYF
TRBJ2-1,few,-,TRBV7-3,TGTGCCAGCAGCTCGGGACCTCACAATGAGCAGTTCTTC,CASSSGPHNEQFF
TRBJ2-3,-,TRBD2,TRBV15,TGTGCCACCAGCAGTGACCTCGGGGGGGGGAGAGATACGCAGTATTTT,CATSSDLGGGRDTQYF
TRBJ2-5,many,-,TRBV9,TGTGCCAGCAGCGCTCAGGTCCAAGAGACCCAGTACTTC,CASSAQVQETQYF
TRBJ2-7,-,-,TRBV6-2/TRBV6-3,TGTGCCAGCAGTTCCCCGGGACGAACGGGTCTCGAGCAGTACTTC,CASSSPGRTGLEQYF
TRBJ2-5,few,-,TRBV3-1,TGTGCCAGCAGCCTAGGATTAACGGGTGACGAGACCCAGTACTTC,CASSLGLTGDETQYF
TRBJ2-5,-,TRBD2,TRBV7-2,TGTGCCAGCAGCTGGGGACTAGCGGTCCAAGAGACCCAGTACTTC,CASSWGLAVQETQYF
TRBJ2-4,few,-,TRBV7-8,TGTGCCAGCAGCGATCGACAGAAAAACATTCAGTACTTC,CASSDRQKNIQYF
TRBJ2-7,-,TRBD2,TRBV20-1,TGCAGTGCTAGCGGGACTAGGACCTACGAGCAGTACTTC,CSASGTRTYEQYF
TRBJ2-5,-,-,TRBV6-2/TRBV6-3,TGTGCCAGCAGTTACTCGAGTACGGGCAGGGAAGAGACCCAGTACTTC,CASSYSSTGREETQYF
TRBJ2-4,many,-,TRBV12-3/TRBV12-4,TGTGCCAGCAGAAGGGAGCAGTCAAACATTCAGTACTTC,CASRREQSNIQYF
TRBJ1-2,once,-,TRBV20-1,TGCAATGCTTGGACAGCCGATTCCTATGGCTACACCTTC,CNAWTADSYGYTF
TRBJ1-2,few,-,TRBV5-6,TGTGCCAGCAGCTTCCGGGCGGTTGTGAACTATGGCTACACCTTC,CASSFRAVVNYGYTF
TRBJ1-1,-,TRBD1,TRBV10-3,TGTGCCATCTCGTCGGACAGGGCGAACACTGAAGCTTTCTTT,CAISSDRANTEAFF
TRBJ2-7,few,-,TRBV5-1,TGCGCCAGCAGCTTGGCCGGGGTCGGCGAGCAGTACTTC,CASSLAGVGEQYF
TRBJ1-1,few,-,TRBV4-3,TGCGCCAGCAGCCAAGGGGTTGTTATGAACACTGAAGCTTTCTTT,CASSQGVVMNTEAFF
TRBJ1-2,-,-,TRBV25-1,TGTGCCAGCAGTGAATGGGGACGCAACTATGGCTACACCTTC,CASSEWGRNYGYTF
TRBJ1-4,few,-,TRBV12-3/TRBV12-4,TGTGCCAGCAGTCCTCCGGGCGGGTTGGGAAAACTGTTTTTT,CASSPPGGLGKLFF
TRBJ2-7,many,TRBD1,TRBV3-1,TGTGCCAGCAGCCCACGGGGACAGGGAGCTTTCTCATACGAGCAGTACTTC,CASSPRGQGAFSYEQYF
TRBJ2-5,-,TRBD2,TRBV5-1,TGCGCCAGCAGCTTGACTAGCGGGTTCCAAGAGACCCAGTACTTC,CASSLTSGFQETQYF
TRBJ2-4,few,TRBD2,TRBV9,TGTGCCAGCAGCGTAGATCCGGGGGGGCCATTGGCCAAAAACATTCAGTACTTC,CASSVDPGGPLAKNIQYF
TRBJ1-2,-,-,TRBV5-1,TGCGCCAGCAGCTTCGTTAACGGGGGGAACTATGGCTACACCTTC,CASSFVNGGNYGYTF
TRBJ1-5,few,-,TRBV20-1,TGCAGTGCTAAGGAATATAGCAATCAGCCCCAGCATTTT,CSAKEYSNQPQHF
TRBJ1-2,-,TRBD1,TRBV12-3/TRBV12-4,TGTGCCAGCAGCGGGACAGGGTGCTATGGCTACACCTTC,CASSGTGCYGYTF
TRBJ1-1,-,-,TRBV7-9,TGTGCCAGCAGAACCGCGGGAATGGGGGCGACTGAAGCTTTCTTT,CASRTAGMGATEAFF
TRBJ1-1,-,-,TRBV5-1,TGCGCCAGCAGCGCGGTCGGACGGAGTGAAGCTTTCTTT,CASSAVGRSEAFF
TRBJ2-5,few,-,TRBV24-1,TGTGCCACCAGTGATGCCTTGAGAGAGACCCAGTACTTC,CATSDALRETQYF
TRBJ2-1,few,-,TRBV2,TGTGCCAGCAGTGAACGGCTGGGAAACAATGAGCAGTTCTTC,CASSERLGNNEQFF
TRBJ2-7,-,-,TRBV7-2,TGTGCCAGCAGCTTAATGGCGGGCTCCTACGAGCAGTACTTC,CASSLMAGSYEQYF
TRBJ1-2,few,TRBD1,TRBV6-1,TGTGCCAGCAGGAGACAGGGGGGTAACTATGGCTACACCTTC,CASRRQGGNYGYTF
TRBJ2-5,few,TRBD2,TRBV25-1,TGTGCCAGCAGATTAGCGGGGGAAGAGACCCAGTACTTC,CASRLAGEETQYF
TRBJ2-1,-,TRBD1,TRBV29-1,TGCAGCTTTTACCGACGGGACAGGGGTATCAATGAGCAGTTCTTC,CSFYRRDRGINEQFF
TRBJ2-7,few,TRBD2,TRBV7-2,TGTGCCAGCAGCTTCGGACTAGGAGTATACGAGCAGTACTTC,CASSFGLGVYEQYF
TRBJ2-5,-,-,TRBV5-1,TGCGCCAGCAGCCCGGGCGCGATGATCCAAGAGACCCAGTACTTC,CASSPGAMIQETQYF
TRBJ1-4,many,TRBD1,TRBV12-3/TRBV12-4,TGTGCCAGCAGTTTGACAGGGGCCCGCACGCTGTTTTTT,CASSLTGARTLFF
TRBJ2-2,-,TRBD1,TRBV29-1,TGCAGCGCCCTCGTTGTCGGGACAGGGGGCGGGGAGCTGTTTTTT,CSALVVGTGGGELFF
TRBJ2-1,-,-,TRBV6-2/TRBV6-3,TGTGCCAGCGGGCAGAGCGGAAGCTCCTACAATGAGCAGTTCTTC,CASGQSGSSYNEQFF
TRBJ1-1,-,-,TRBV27,TGTGCCACCAGTTTGAGGGGCGGGACTGAAGCTTTCTTT,CATSLRGGTEAFF
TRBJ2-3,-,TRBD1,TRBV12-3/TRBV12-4,TGTGCCATCCTACAGGGGGTTACAGATACGCAGTATTTT,CAILQGVTDTQYF